These 6 T cell receptor beta chains originate from one sample sequenced in a study of T cell responses to AZD1222 COVID-19 vaccine. Measured with immunoSEQ multiplex PCR; TCRdb has only the in-frame clones, and not every one. The table shows some 120,000 clones, with almost 95% occurring only once. The sample here was peripheral blood, taken 28 days after the second AZD1222 dose. The receptors derive from an adult who received the AZD1222 COVID-19 vaccine.

This clone appeared once. The rearrangement joins TRBV28 to TRBJ1-5, with D possibly being TRBD1 (6 bases). Trimming took 6 bases from V and 4 from J, leaving 16 bases between them. This CDR3 is 15 amino acids long. From germline, CDR1 is MDHEN and CDR2 SYDVKM. CDR3 region: CASSSWGGRNQPQHF. DNA for the CDR3: TGTGCCAGCAGCTCCTGGGGGGGGCGAAATCAGCCCCAGCATTTT.

This clone was counted a single time. The rearrangement links TRBV5-6 to TRBJ1-5; TRBD1 aligns across 7 bases. CDR3 size: 14 residues. Germline V lookup: CDR1 SGHDT, CDR2 YYEEEE. V was pared by 2 bases and J by 6 bases, with 5 bases of the junction left unmatched. CDR3 DNA sequence: TGTGCCAGCAGCTTTAACAGGGGAGGTCAGCCCCAGCATTTT. This codes for CASSFNRGGQPQHF.

The V gene is TRBV28, the J gene TRBJ1-6, with D uncertain. The ends were cut back, 3 bases at V and 0 bases at J, with 6 bases in the middle. There are 15 residues in the CDR3. Germline CDR1 and CDR2: MDHEN and SYDVKM. The CDR3 spells CASSFWRSYNSPLHF. The CDR3 nucleotides read TGTGCCAGCAGTTTTTGGCGCTCCTATAATTCACCCCTCCACTTT.

The rearrangement joins TRBV2 to TRBJ2-1; no clear D gene. The germline V and J ends were trimmed by 5 bases and 8 bases, with 16 bases remaining between them. Germline values: CDR1 SNHLY, CDR2 FYNNEI. This CDR3 has 14 amino acids. The CDR3 protein is CASSPKVKSDEQFF. In DNA, the CDR3 is TGTGCCAGCAGTCCGAAAGTCAAGTCCGATGAGCAGTTCTTC. The variable domain in full, completed from reference TRBV2 and TRBJ2-1, reads EPEVTQTPSHQVTQMGQEVILRCVPISNHLYFYWYRQILGQKVEFLVSFYNNEISEKSEIFDDQFSVERPDGSNFTLKIRSTKLEDSAMYFCASSPKVKSDEQFFGPGTRLTVL.

The rearrangement joins TRBV6-7 to TRBJ1-1, with 7 bases fitting TRBD1. TRBV6-7 is an ORF for which the function is uncertain. V lost 10 bases and J lost 3; bases outside the gene matches: 14. CDR3 length: 15 amino acids. The chain's CDR3 is CATHYRTGADTEAFF. The CDR3 DNA sequence: TGTGCCACCCATTACCGGACAGGAGCGGACACTGAAGCTTTCTTT.

This clone has a single count. The CDR3 nucleotides read TGTGCCAGCAGTTTATCCGGGAATGGCTACACCTTC. This gives the protein CASSLSGNGYTF. The chain is built from TRBV27 and TRBJ1-2, with unresolved D. Trimming removed 0 bases at V and 6 bases at J, with 5 bases between. The CDR3 contains 12 residues. The germline V gene encodes CDR1 MNHEY and CDR2 SMNVEV (reference sequence).